This is a list of T cell receptor beta chains from one sample in a study of a mutant IDH1 vaccine in newly diagnosed glioma. Assay used: immunoSEQ multiplex PCR; TCRdb lists only in-frame clones, some missing. The sample lists 56,000 or so clones; about 71% were seen once. Their antigen targets remain unknown. The material sequenced was PBMCs, taken from a glioma patient whose treatment included an IDH1 peptide vaccine. Source of these receptors: a man aged 45-60 years with glioma. CDR3s include the opening cysteine and the closing phenylalanine or tryptophan. The order of the fields is J gene, D gene, V gene, clone size, CDR3 DNA, CDR3 protein. The D gene is left open where the match is weak. Size is omitted from some rows. Given values are once, few, many or a class for expanded clones.

j_gene: TRBJ2-3; d_gene: .; v_gene: TRBV29-1; abundance: .; CDR3nt: TGCAGCGTTGAACCGGGAACAGATACGCAGTATTTT; CDR3aa: CSVEPGTDTQYF
j_gene: TRBJ2-5; d_gene: .; v_gene: TRBV14; abundance: few; CDR3nt: TGTGCCAGCAGCCAGGCAGAGACCCAGTACTTC; CDR3aa: CASSQAETQYF
j_gene: TRBJ2-5; d_gene: TRBD2; v_gene: TRBV9; abundance: few; CDR3nt: TGTGCCAGCAGCGTACTAGCGGGGGCGGAGACCCAGTACTTC; CDR3aa: CASSVLAGAETQYF
j_gene: TRBJ1-1; d_gene: TRBD1; v_gene: TRBV6-4; abundance: .; CDR3nt: TGTGCCAGCAGGGGACAGGGGGGCACTGAAGCTTTCTTT; CDR3aa: CASRGQGGTEAFF
j_gene: TRBJ1-4; d_gene: .; v_gene: TRBV4-2; abundance: .; CDR3nt: TGTGCCAGCAGCCAAGAAGGAGCAGGGCGGTCAACTAATGAAAAACTGTTTTTT; CDR3aa: CASSQEGAGRSTNEKLFF
j_gene: TRBJ1-6; d_gene: TRBD1; v_gene: TRBV4-1; abundance: .; CDR3nt: TGCGCCAGCAGCGGATCCGGGACAGGGGCTTCACCCCTCCACTTT; CDR3aa: CASSGSGTGASPLHF
j_gene: TRBJ2-7; d_gene: TRBD2; v_gene: TRBV19; abundance: .; CDR3nt: TGTGCCAGTAGTATAGCTGGCGGGGGGACTGACGAGCAGTACTTC; CDR3aa: CASSIAGGGTDEQYF
j_gene: TRBJ1-2; d_gene: .; v_gene: TRBV28; abundance: few; CDR3nt: TGTGCCAGCAGTTCTAGGGGGGGCACTACTAACTATGGCTACACCTTC; CDR3aa: CASSSRGGTTNYGYTF
j_gene: TRBJ1-1; d_gene: .; v_gene: TRBV18; abundance: .; CDR3nt: TGTGCCAGCTCACCACGGGCCGCCGGGCAGAACACTGAAGCTTTCTTT; CDR3aa: CASSPRAAGQNTEAFF
j_gene: TRBJ2-5; d_gene: TRBD2; v_gene: TRBV11-3; abundance: few; CDR3nt: TGTGCCAGCAGCCGACCCCGGGGGGAGCAAGAGACCCAGTACTTC; CDR3aa: CASSRPRGEQETQYF
j_gene: TRBJ2-3; d_gene: TRBD2; v_gene: TRBV7-3; abundance: .; CDR3nt: TGTGCCAGCAGCTTAACTGGGACTAGCGGGGCAGATACGCAGTATTTT; CDR3aa: CASSLTGTSGADTQYF
j_gene: TRBJ2-1; d_gene: .; v_gene: TRBV4-3; abundance: .; CDR3nt: TGCGCCAGCAGCCAAGCCCACTTGAGCTCCTACAATGAGCAGTTCTTC; CDR3aa: CASSQAHLSSYNEQFF
j_gene: TRBJ2-7; d_gene: TRBD1; v_gene: TRBV30; abundance: .; CDR3nt: TGTGCCTGGAGTCCTACCCGGGACAGGGTCTCCTACGAGCAGTACTTC; CDR3aa: CAWSPTRDRVSYEQYF
j_gene: TRBJ1-3; d_gene: .; v_gene: TRBV9; abundance: .; CDR3nt: TGTGCCAGCAGCGTAGGAGGCAGGGGCTCTGGAAACACCATATATTTT; CDR3aa: CASSVGGRGSGNTIYF
j_gene: TRBJ2-5; d_gene: TRBD1; v_gene: TRBV7-3; abundance: .; CDR3nt: TGTGCCAGCAGCTTAAGGGGGACAGGGCGAGAGACCCAGTACTTC; CDR3aa: CASSLRGTGRETQYF
j_gene: TRBJ2-7; d_gene: .; v_gene: TRBV5-5; abundance: .; CDR3nt: TGTGCCAGCAGCTTGGAGGCCAGCTCCTACGAGCAGTACTTC; CDR3aa: CASSLEASSYEQYF
j_gene: TRBJ1-2; d_gene: .; v_gene: TRBV19; abundance: .; CDR3nt: TGTGCCAGTAGTATAGGGCCCGGAATTGTTCTCTATGGCTACACCTTC; CDR3aa: CASSIGPGIVLYGYTF
j_gene: TRBJ1-1; d_gene: .; v_gene: TRBV6-1; abundance: .; CDR3nt: TGTGCCAGCATGAGTCCGGGGGGGGCCACTGAAGCTTTCTTT; CDR3aa: CASMSPGGATEAFF
j_gene: TRBJ1-1; d_gene: .; v_gene: TRBV4-3; abundance: .; CDR3nt: TGCGCCAGCAGCCTGGATTGGACCCTTGAAGCTTTCTTT; CDR3aa: CASSLDWTLEAFF
j_gene: TRBJ1-1; d_gene: .; v_gene: TRBV10-3; abundance: .; CDR3nt: TGTGCCATCAGTCCTACAGAGAACACTGAAGCTTTCTTT; CDR3aa: CAISPTENTEAFF
j_gene: TRBJ1-1; d_gene: .; v_gene: TRBV10-1; abundance: few; CDR3nt: TGCGCCAGCAGGGGGGACTCTGCTGAAGCTTTCTTT; CDR3aa: CASRGDSAEAFF
j_gene: TRBJ1-1; d_gene: TRBD1; v_gene: TRBV5-4; abundance: .; CDR3nt: TGTGCCAGCAGCGCAGGGGGCGCGAACACTGAAGCTTTCTTT; CDR3aa: CASSAGGANTEAFF
j_gene: TRBJ1-1; d_gene: TRBD1; v_gene: TRBV7-2; abundance: .; CDR3nt: TGTGCCAGCAGCTGGGGGACAGGTCGTACGAACACTGAAGCTTTCTTT; CDR3aa: CASSWGTGRTNTEAFF
j_gene: TRBJ1-4; d_gene: .; v_gene: TRBV9; abundance: .; CDR3nt: TGTGCCAGCAGCCCCAGTGGGAGAGAAAAACTGTTTTTT; CDR3aa: CASSPSGREKLFF
j_gene: TRBJ2-1; d_gene: .; v_gene: TRBV21-1; abundance: .; CDR3nt: TGTGCCAGCATCACGAAGAAGGGATACAATGAGCAGTTCTTC; CDR3aa: CASITKKGYNEQFF
j_gene: TRBJ1-2; d_gene: .; v_gene: TRBV29-1; abundance: .; CDR3nt: TGCAGCGTTCGAGTGGGAAGGTATGGCTACACCTTC; CDR3aa: CSVRVGRYGYTF
j_gene: TRBJ2-2; d_gene: .; v_gene: TRBV5-8; abundance: .; CDR3nt: TGTGCCAGCAGGCAGGGCGCCGGGGAGCTGTTTTTT; CDR3aa: CASRQGAGELFF
j_gene: TRBJ2-5; d_gene: .; v_gene: TRBV7-6; abundance: .; CDR3nt: TGTGCCAGCAGCTTAGGCCAAGAGACCCAGTACTTC; CDR3aa: CASSLGQETQYF
j_gene: TRBJ2-2; d_gene: TRBD2; v_gene: TRBV5-1; abundance: .; CDR3nt: TGCGCCAGCAGCCGGGGGGGGCAAGGACCTAACACCGGGGAGCTGTTTTTT; CDR3aa: CASSRGGQGPNTGELFF
j_gene: TRBJ2-7; d_gene: .; v_gene: TRBV9; abundance: .; CDR3nt: TGTGCCAGCAGCTCCGCCAGGGTGGGCGAGCAGTACTTC; CDR3aa: CASSSARVGEQYF
j_gene: TRBJ2-1; d_gene: TRBD2; v_gene: TRBV6-6; abundance: .; CDR3nt: TGTGCCAGCAGTTACGCCGGGGGGGGGAATGAGCAGTTCTTC; CDR3aa: CASSYAGGGNEQFF
j_gene: TRBJ2-7; d_gene: .; v_gene: TRBV7-2; abundance: .; CDR3nt: TGTGCCAGCAGCCTCTGGACGGACAAGTACTTC; CDR3aa: CASSLWTDKYF
j_gene: TRBJ1-5; d_gene: .; v_gene: TRBV29-1; abundance: .; CDR3nt: TGCAGCGTTGAGGGCAGGGAAGGTCAGCCCCAGCATTTT; CDR3aa: CSVEGREGQPQHF
j_gene: TRBJ1-1; d_gene: TRBD1; v_gene: TRBV5-4; abundance: once; CDR3nt: TGTGCCAGCAGCGAAGGGACAGGGTTCCGAACTGAAGCTTTCTTT; CDR3aa: CASSEGTGFRTEAFF
j_gene: TRBJ1-3; d_gene: .; v_gene: TRBV5-1; abundance: .; CDR3nt: TGCGCCAGCAGCTTGTCGTTCCAAAATACTGGAAACACCATATATTTT; CDR3aa: CASSLSFQNTGNTIYF
j_gene: TRBJ2-3; d_gene: .; v_gene: TRBV30; abundance: .; CDR3nt: TGTGCCTGGGGTAACGCCCGGCGAGGCGATACGCAGTATTTT; CDR3aa: CAWGNARRGDTQYF
j_gene: TRBJ2-2; d_gene: TRBD1; v_gene: TRBV5-1; abundance: .; CDR3nt: TGCGCCAGCAGCTTGTACAGGGGTAACACCGGGGAGCTGTTTTTT; CDR3aa: CASSLYRGNTGELFF
j_gene: TRBJ2-3; d_gene: .; v_gene: TRBV5-1; abundance: once; CDR3nt: TGCGCCAGCAGTTCCAGGGGTTGGGGCACAGATACGCAGTATTTT; CDR3aa: CASSSRGWGTDTQYF